The clone carrying this T cell receptor beta chain was picked up a small number of times. Its target is not known. This CDR3 region has 14 residues. With 4 bases clipped from V and 7 bases from J, the junction kept 9 bases outside the gene matches. Germline V lookup: CDR1 SGHRS, CDR2 YFSETQ. This sample stems from a study of vaccination effects on CD4 cells after COVID-19. Study-wide context: Peptide-pool stimulation followed by sequencing identified expanded antigen-specific CD4+ clonotypes in the ViraFEST assay. Sampling occurred a median 72 days post second dose, range 14 to 241.

CD4+ T cells were isolated after about eleven days of culture. Two-dose vaccination with either BNT162b2 or mRNA-1273 was given to the participants. Previously uninfected by SARS-CoV-2, the vaccine recipients also showed negative nucleocapsid antibodies. Overall study findings and caveats: Convalescent patients were scarce in the study, and it lacked early post-infection timepoints.

Only in-frame clones appear in the TCRdb table, and some are missing; sequencing was by immunoSEQ multiplex PCR. The sample gives 50,000 to 80,000 clones, less than 85% of which show up once; 2% to 3% is in the top ten. This chain joins TRBV5-1 and TRBJ1-2; 8 bases agree with TRBD1. The TCR sequence derives from a human donor who received a COVID-19 vaccine. The sample consisted of CD4+ T cells from PBMCs cultured without peptide, taken after COVID-19 vaccination. The CDR3 DNA reads TGCGCCAGCAGCGCCGCCGGGACAGGAATTGGCTACACCTTC. As protein: CASSAAGTGIGYTF. The variable domain in full, completed from reference TRBV5-1 and TRBJ1-2, reads KAGVTQTPRYLIKTRGQQVTLSCSPISGHRSVSWYQQTPGQGLQFLFEYFSETQRNKGNFPGRFSGRQFSNSRSEMNVSTLELGDSALYLCASSAAGTGIGYTFGSGTRLTVV.